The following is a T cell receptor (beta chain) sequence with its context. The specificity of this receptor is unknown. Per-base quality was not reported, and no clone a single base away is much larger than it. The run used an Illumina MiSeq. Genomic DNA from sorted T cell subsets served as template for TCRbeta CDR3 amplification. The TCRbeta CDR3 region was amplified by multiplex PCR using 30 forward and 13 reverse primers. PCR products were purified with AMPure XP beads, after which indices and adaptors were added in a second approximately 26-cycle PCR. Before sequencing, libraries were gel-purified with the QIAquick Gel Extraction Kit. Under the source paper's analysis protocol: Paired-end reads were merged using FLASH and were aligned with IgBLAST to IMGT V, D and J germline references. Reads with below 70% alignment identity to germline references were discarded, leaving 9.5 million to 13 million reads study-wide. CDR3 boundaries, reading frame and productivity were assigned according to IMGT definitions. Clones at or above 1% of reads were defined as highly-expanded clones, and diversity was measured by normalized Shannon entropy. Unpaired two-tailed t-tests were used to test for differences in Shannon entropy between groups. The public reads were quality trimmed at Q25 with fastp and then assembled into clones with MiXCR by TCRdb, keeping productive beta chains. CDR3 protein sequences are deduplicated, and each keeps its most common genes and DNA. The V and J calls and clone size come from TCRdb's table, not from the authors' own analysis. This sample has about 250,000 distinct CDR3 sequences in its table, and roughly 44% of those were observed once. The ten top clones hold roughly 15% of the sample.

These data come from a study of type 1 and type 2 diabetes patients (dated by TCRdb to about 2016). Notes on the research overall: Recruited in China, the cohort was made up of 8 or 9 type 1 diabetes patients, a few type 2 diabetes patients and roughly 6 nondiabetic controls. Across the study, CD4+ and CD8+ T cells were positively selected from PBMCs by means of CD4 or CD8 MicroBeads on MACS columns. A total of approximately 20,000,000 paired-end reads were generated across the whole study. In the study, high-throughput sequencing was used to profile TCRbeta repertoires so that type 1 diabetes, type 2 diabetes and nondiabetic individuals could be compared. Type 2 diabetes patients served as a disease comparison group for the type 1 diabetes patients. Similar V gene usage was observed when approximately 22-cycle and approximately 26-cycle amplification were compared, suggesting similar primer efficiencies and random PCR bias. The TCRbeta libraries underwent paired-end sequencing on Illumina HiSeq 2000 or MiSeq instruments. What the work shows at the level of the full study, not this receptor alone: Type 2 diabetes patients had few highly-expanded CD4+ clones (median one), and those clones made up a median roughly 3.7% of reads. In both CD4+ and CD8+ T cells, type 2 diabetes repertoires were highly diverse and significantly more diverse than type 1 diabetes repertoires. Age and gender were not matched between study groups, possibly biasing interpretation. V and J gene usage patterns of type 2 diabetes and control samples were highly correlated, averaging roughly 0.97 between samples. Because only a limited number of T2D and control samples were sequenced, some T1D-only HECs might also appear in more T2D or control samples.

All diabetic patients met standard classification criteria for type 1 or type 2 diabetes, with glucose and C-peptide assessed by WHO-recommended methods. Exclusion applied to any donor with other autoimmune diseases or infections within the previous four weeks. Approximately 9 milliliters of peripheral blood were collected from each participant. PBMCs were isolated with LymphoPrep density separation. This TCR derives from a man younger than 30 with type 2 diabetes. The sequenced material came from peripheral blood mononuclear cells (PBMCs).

This receptor carries the CDR3 CASKRDSANYGYTF. The sequenced DNA is TGTGCCAGCAAGAGGGATTCAGCAAACTATGGCTACACCTTC. In this chain, TRBV12-3 or TRBV12-4 is recombined with TRBJ1-2; no confident D gene assignment can be made. Spanning cysteine to phenylalanine, the CDR3 consists of 14 amino acids. Here the CDR3 DNA is all that survives: 42 bases in frame from base 1. Trimming removed 7 bases from V and 2 bases from J, leaving 14 bases between the germline ends.